One and the same sample provided the 17 T cell receptor beta chains below, sequenced in a study of blood T cell repertoires in COVID-19. The repertoire was sequenced with immunoSEQ multiplex PCR; TCRdb's copy has only in-frame clones and lacks some. The sample lists about 190,000 clones, 80% seen once, with around 6.9% in the top ten. Material: peripheral blood. Receptors originate from a man between 60 and 70 years old with acute or convalescent COVID-19.

This chain links TRBV28 with TRBJ1-5; no definite D call. Germline assignment: CDR1 MDHEN and CDR2 SYDVKM. V was cut by 6 bases and J by 0 bases, with 18 bases left in between. The CDR3 loop spans 17 amino acids. This chain's CDR3 is CASRLSIGAYSNQPQHF. Written as DNA, the CDR3 is TGTGCCAGCAGACTATCAATCGGCGCTTATAGCAATCAGCCCCAGCATTTT. Using reference TRBV28 and TRBJ1-5 for the parts outside the CDR3, the full variable domain is DVKVTQSSRYLVKRTGEKVFLECVQDMDHENMFWYRQDPGLGLRLIYFSYDVKMKEKGDIPEGYSVSREKKERFSLILESASTNQTSMYLCASRLSIGAYSNQPQHFGDGTRLSIL.

This chain connects TRBV2 to TRBJ1-5, with D possibly TRBD1 on 5 matching bases. V shed 3 bases and J shed 4 bases, with 7 bases lying between them. Looked up from germline, CDR1 is SNHLY and CDR2 is FYNNEI. The CDR3 extends over 13 amino acids. CDR3 sequence reads: CASSDSGNQPQHF. CDR3 sequence (DNA): TGTGCCAGCAGTGATTCAGGGAATCAGCCCCAGCATTTT.

In this sample, this clone turned up once. The V and J genes are TRBV5-6 and TRBJ1-4; 9 nucleotides align to TRBD1. CDR3 size: 14 residues. V shed 1 base and J 8 bases; nucleotides not matched to a gene: 3. Per germline, CDR1 SGHDT and CDR2 YYEEEE. CDR3 sequence: CASSLTGGREKLFF. The CDR3 nucleotides read TGTGCCAGCAGCTTGACAGGGGGCCGGGAAAAACTGTTTTTT.

This rearrangement joins TRBV2 to TRBJ1-3; the D is unclear. Looked up from germline, CDR1 is SNHLY and CDR2 is FYNNEI. This CDR3 is built from 15 residues. V lost 6 bases to trimming and J lost 0 bases, with 12 bases between them. This CDR3 is CASRLSVRSGNTIYF. The CDR3 DNA reads TGTGCCAGCAGATTAAGTGTGCGCTCTGGAAACACCATATATTTT.

In nucleotides, the CDR3 is TGTGCCAGCCCCACCCGGCGGGGGCGGTATGGCTACACCTTC. Translation gives CASPTRRGRYGYTF. The chain is built from TRBV12-1 and TRBJ1-2. TRBV12-1 represents a pseudogene. The CDR3 sequence is 14 residues long.

The table lists this clone with a few counts. The chain recombines TRBV2 with TRBJ1-6, with D unresolved. V was cut by 4 bases and J by 9 bases, with 10 bases left in between. Germline assignment: CDR1 SNHLY and CDR2 FYNNEI. The CDR3 loop spans 13 amino acids. The DNA of the CDR3 is TGTGCCAGCAGTGTTCGGGGAGCTTCACCCCTCCACTTT. It yields the protein CASSVRGASPLHF.

The chain recombines TRBV5-1 with TRBJ2-1; 7 bases match TRBD1. There are 14 residues in the CDR3. The J segment lost 5 bases and the V segment lost 2 bases, leaving 4 bases of the junction unmatched. Per germline, CDR1 SGHRS and CDR2 YFSETQ. CDR3 residues: CASSFPDRDNEQFF. Here the CDR3 DNA reads TGCGCCAGCAGCTTCCCTGACAGGGACAATGAGCAGTTCTTC. The complete variable domain, with remaining parts taken from reference TRBV5-1 and TRBJ2-1, reads KAGVTQTPRYLIKTRGQQVTLSCSPISGHRSVSWYQQTPGQGLQFLFEYFSETQRNKGNFPGRFSGRQFSNSRSEMNVSTLELGDSALYLCASSFPDRDNEQFFGPGTRLTVL.

The gene calls are TRBV21-1 and TRBJ1-3; no DNA check was done on the table's D call, TRBD1. TRBV21-1 is labeled a pseudogene. The CDR3 is made up of 18 amino acids. CDR3 coding DNA: TGTGCCAGCAGTCCCCACCCCCGGGACAGGGAATCTGGAAACACCATATATTTT. Encoded protein: CASSPHPRDRESGNTIYF.

V usage is TRBV5-1 and J usage is TRBJ1-3; 9 nucleotides agree with TRBD1. This CDR3 comprises 16 residues. V was pared by 4 bases and J by 0 bases, with 5 bases of the junction left unmatched. Germline CDR1 and CDR2: SGHRS and YFSETQ. CDR3 in amino acids: CASSTGQGNSGNTIYF. The DNA for the CDR3 is TGCGCCAGCAGCACTGGACAGGGGAACTCTGGAAACACCATATATTTT.

The J gene is TRBJ1-1, the V gene TRBV7-2; D is uncertain. Trimming removed 2 bases at V and 1 base at J, with 8 bases between. In germline, CDR1 is SGHTA, CDR2 FQGNSA. This CDR3 is built from 14 residues. CDR3 sequence: CASSLSHQNTEAFF. The CDR3 DNA follows: TGTGCCAGCAGCTTATCACATCAGAACACTGAAGCTTTCTTT.

The chain links TRBV5-1 to TRBJ2-5, with 11 bases fitting TRBD2. V gave up 4 bases and J gave up 11 bases; unmatched junction bases: 7. The germline V gene encodes CDR1 SGHRS and CDR2 YFSETQ. There are 13 residues in the CDR3. The CDR3 DNA follows: TGCGCCAGCAGCGACCGGACTAGCGGGCGTCAGTACTTC. Protein: CASSDRTSGRQYF.

This clone appeared many times. This rearrangement joins TRBV30 to TRBJ1-1; TRBD1 matches at 8 bases. V lost 2 bases to trimming and J lost 9 bases; unmatched junction nucleotides: 8. Germline loops: CDR1 GTSNPN, CDR2 SVGIG (reference sequence). CDR3 length: 13 residues. The CDR3 region has the DNA TGTGCCTGGAGTCTCCCGACAGGGGTGAAAGCTTTCTTT. As protein: CAWSLPTGVKAFF.

A word on this clone: Other nucleotide sequences from this sample produce the same CDR3. CDR3: CASSEFRTSGSYNEQFF. Here the CDR3 DNA reads TGTGCCAGCAGCGAATTCCGGACTAGCGGTTCCTACAATGAGCAGTTCTTC. V is TRBV2 and J is TRBJ2-1; 10 bases agree with TRBD2. Germline trimming cut 6 bases from V and 1 base from J; bases unmatched to any gene: 9. This CDR3 has 17 amino acids. CDR1 is SNHLY and CDR2 is FYNNEI in the germline V gene.

Only a few counts were recorded for this clone. The J gene is TRBJ2-1, the V gene TRBV4-3; 11 positions agree with TRBD2. Germline assignment: CDR1 LGHNA and CDR2 YSLEER. V lost 0 bases to trimming and J lost 5 bases; unmatched junction nucleotides: 18. There are 21 residues in the CDR3. CDR3 DNA sequence: TGCGCCAGCAGCCAAGAGGTCCCTCGAGTAGCGGGGGGGCCTTCGGACAATGAGCAGTTCTTC. Translation gives CASSQEVPRVAGGPSDNEQFF.

V and J are TRBV7-2 and TRBJ2-1; 8 positions match TRBD2. Trimming at V came to 1 base and at J to 9 bases, leaving 11 bases not matched to a gene. Germline CDR1 SGHTA, CDR2 FQGNSA. CDR3 length: 16 amino acids. Here the CDR3 DNA reads TGTGCCAGCAGCTTAGATTTTGTTACGGGGGGGCGTGAGCAGTTCTTC. Amino acids: CASSLDFVTGGREQFF.

The CDR3 DNA follows: TGTGCCAGCAGTCACCCTCCAGGGGCTGGAAACACCATATATTTT. This encodes CASSHPPGAGNTIYF. The chain employs TRBV6-7 and TRBJ1-3; D may be TRBD1 (6 bases). TRBV6-7 is sorted into the ORF group, with uncertain function. V was trimmed by 5 bases and J by 2 bases, leaving 13 bases between them. The CDR3 consists of 15 residues.

The J gene is TRBJ2-7, the V gene TRBV3-1 (or the pseudogene TRBV3-2); 8 nucleotides line up with TRBD2. Germline CDR1 is LGHDT and CDR2 is YNNKEL (reference sequence). There are 15 residues in the CDR3. Trimming at V came to 2 bases and at J to 2 bases, leaving 5 bases not matched to a gene. CDR3 in DNA: TGTGCCAGCAGCCAAAGAGTTAGCGGGGCCTACGAGCAGTACTTC. Translation: CASSQRVSGAYEQYF.